A selection of T cell receptor beta chains follows, all from one sample in a study of identical twins. TCRdb re-derived calls from the 5' RACE reads in MiXCR, one entry per CDR3 protein. The table records roughly 490,000 distinct CDR3 sequences, roughly an eighth of them present only once. The sample was also reused in another study, on yellow fever vaccine responses in identical twins.

The sample comprised CD4+ T cells sorted from blood. These receptors were taken from a young woman in good health. The CDR3 runs from the conserved cysteine through the conserved F or W. A D gene is named only where the DNA matches it firmly. For some rows the clone size is stated as once, few or many, or as a class when expanded; others skip it.

d_call,j_call,clone_size,v_call,cdr3_aa,cdr3_nt
NA,TRBJ2-7,few,TRBV4-3,CASSQEPGLNYEQYF,TGCGCCAGCAGCCAAGAACCCGGCCTTAACTACGAGCAGTACTTC
NA,TRBJ1-1,few,TRBV7-8,CASSSHSGGSAFF,TGTGCCAGCAGCTCTCACTCGGGGGGTTCGGCTTTCTTT
NA,TRBJ2-1,few,TRBV12-3/TRBV12-4,CATQSRGSEQFF,TGTGCCACGCAATCTCGGGGAAGTGAGCAGTTCTTC
NA,TRBJ1-4,NA,TRBV28,CASRTGPYEKLFF,TGTGCCAGCAGGACCGGGCCGTATGAAAAACTGTTTTTT
TRBD2,TRBJ2-6,NA,TRBV20-1,CSATQTGTSGRISGANVLTF,TGCAGTGCTACTCAGACCGGGACTAGCGGGAGGATATCTGGGGCCAACGTCCTGACTTTC
TRBD2,TRBJ2-1,few,TRBV5-1,CASSLLAGVLKEQFF,TGCGCCAGCAGCTTGTTAGCGGGGGTATTAAAAGAGCAGTTCTTC
NA,TRBJ2-3,few,TRBV4-2,CASSQDSPNPSTDTQYF,TGTGCCAGCAGCCAAGATTCACCCAACCCTAGCACAGATACGCAGTATTTT
NA,TRBJ1-1,NA,TRBV18,CASSPTLADTEAFF,TGTGCCAGCTCACCCACCCTGGCGGACACTGAAGCTTTCTTT
TRBD1,TRBJ2-7,NA,TRBV19,CASSQIQGANEQYF,TGTGCCAGTAGCCAAATACAGGGGGCTAACGAGCAGTACTTC
NA,TRBJ1-1,NA,TRBV29-1,CSVGGVTEAFF,TGCAGCGTTGGTGGAGTTACTGAAGCTTTCTTT
TRBD2,TRBJ2-1,NA,TRBV10-3,CATQGTRSGTGSSYNEQFF,TGTGCCACCCAGGGGACCCGTAGCGGGACGGGGAGCTCCTACAATGAGCAGTTCTTC
NA,TRBJ2-6,few,TRBV6-5,CASSYPPALGSGANVLTF,TGTGCCAGCAGTTACCCACCCGCGCTTGGCTCTGGGGCCAACGTCCTGACTTTC
TRBD1,TRBJ1-1,NA,TRBV18,CASSPTRGLGTEAFF,TGTGCCAGCTCACCAACCAGGGGGCTGGGCACTGAAGCTTTCTTT
NA,TRBJ2-3,few,TRBV20-1,CSARLVAADTQYF,TGCAGTGCTAGATTGGTAGCGGCAGATACGCAGTATTTT
NA,TRBJ2-7,NA,TRBV5-1,CASSPPGERSYEQYF,TGCGCCAGCAGCCCTCCGGGGGAACGTTCCTACGAGCAGTACTTC
NA,TRBJ2-7,NA,TRBV5-1,CASSLIGSEQYF,TGCGCCAGCAGCTTGATCGGCAGCGAGCAGTACTTC
NA,TRBJ1-6,few,TRBV9,CASSVDPLVSLHF,TGTGCCAGCAGCGTAGATCCATTGGTGTCCCTCCACTTT
NA,TRBJ2-1,few,TRBV20-1,CSALARSGTYNEQFF,TGCAGTGCTTTAGCACGGAGCGGAACATACAATGAGCAGTTCTTC
NA,TRBJ2-7,NA,TRBV18,CASSPEGQGYEQYF,TGTGCCAGCTCACCAGAAGGGCAGGGCTACGAGCAGTACTTC
TRBD2,TRBJ2-7,NA,TRBV30,CAWSVGGIRSYEQYF,TGTGCCTGGAGTGTGGGAGGGATAAGGAGCTACGAGCAGTACTTC
TRBD2,TRBJ2-1,NA,TRBV28,CASSFLLAGGDEQFF,TGTGCCAGCAGTTTCCTTCTAGCGGGGGGGGATGAGCAGTTCTTC
TRBD2,TRBJ2-1,NA,TRBV7-6,CASSGPGLAGANEQFF,TGTGCCAGCAGCGGCCCGGGACTAGCGGGAGCCAATGAGCAGTTCTTC
TRBD1,TRBJ2-7,many,TRBV10-3,CAISLGQSSYEQYF,TGTGCCATCAGCCTGGGACAGAGCTCCTACGAGCAGTACTTC
NA,TRBJ2-7,many,TRBV15,CATSTHRDPSYEQYF,TGTGCCACCAGCACTCACCGGGACCCAAGTTACGAGCAGTACTTC
NA,TRBJ1-5,NA,TRBV6-1,CASRPGRLSNQPQHF,TGTGCCAGCAGACCAGGACGGTTGAGCAATCAGCCCCAGCATTTT
NA,TRBJ2-3,few,TRBV5-1,CASSLAAGNWADTQYF,TGCGCCAGCAGCTTGGCGGCGGGGAATTGGGCAGATACGCAGTATTTT